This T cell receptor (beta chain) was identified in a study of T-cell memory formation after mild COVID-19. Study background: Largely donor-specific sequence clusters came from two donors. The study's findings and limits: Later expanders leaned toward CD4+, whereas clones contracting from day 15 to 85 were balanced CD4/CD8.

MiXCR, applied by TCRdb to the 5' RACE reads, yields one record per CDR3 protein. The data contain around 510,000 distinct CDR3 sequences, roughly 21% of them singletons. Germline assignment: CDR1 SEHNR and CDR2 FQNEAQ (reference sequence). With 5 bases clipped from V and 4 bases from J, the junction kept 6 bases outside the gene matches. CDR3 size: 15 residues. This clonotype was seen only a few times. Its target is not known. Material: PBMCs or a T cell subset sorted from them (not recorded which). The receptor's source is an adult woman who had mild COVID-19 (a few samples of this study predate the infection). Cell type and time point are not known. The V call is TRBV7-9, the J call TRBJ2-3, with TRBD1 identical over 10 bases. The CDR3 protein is CASSTGTGDADTQYF. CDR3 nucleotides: TGTGCCAGCAGCACCGGGACAGGGGACGCAGATACGCAGTATTTT.